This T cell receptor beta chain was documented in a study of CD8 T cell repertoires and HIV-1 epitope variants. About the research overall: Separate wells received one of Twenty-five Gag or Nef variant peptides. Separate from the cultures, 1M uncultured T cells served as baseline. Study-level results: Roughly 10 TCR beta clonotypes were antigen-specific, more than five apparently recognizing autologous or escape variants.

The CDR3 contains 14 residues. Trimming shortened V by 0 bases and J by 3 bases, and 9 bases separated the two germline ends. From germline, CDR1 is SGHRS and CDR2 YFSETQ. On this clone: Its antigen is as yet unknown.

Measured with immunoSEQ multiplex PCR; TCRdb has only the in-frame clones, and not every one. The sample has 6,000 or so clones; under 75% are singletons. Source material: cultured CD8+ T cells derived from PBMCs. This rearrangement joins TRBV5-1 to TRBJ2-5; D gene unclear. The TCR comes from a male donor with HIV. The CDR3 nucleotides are TGCGCCAGCAGCTTGGATCTGTTTGAAGAGACCCAGTACTTC. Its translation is CASSLDLFEETQYF. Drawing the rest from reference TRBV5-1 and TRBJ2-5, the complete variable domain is KAGVTQTPRYLIKTRGQQVTLSCSPISGHRSVSWYQQTPGQGLQFLFEYFSETQRNKGNFPGRFSGRQFSNSRSEMNVSTLELGDSALYLCASSLDLFEETQYFGPGTRLLVL.